The 8 T cell receptor beta chains given below trace back to one sample, sequenced in a study of T cells in Graves' hyperthyroidism and ophthalmopathy. There were TCR beta CDR3 regions amplified from RNA transcripts. The TCR CDR3 first-round RT-PCR relied on the HTBI primer set. Each CDR3 protein gets one entry after TCRdb re-called the multiplex PCR reads with MiXCR. The profile shows approximately 320,000 distinct CDR3 sequences, roughly 17% of them singletons. The sequencing input was blood. These receptors all stem from a man aged 25 to 40 with Graves' hyperthyroidism.

About this clonotype: Compared with germline, one end of the junction differs, possibly owing to a read error. The chain uses TRBV12-5 and TRBJ2-3, with 7 bases fitting TRBD2. The CDR3 loop spans 17 amino acids. The V gene's germline CDR1 is LGHNT and CDR2 FRNRAP. This CDR3 reads CTSGPPMGGSFGDTQYF. CDR3 nucleotide sequence: TGTACTAGTGGTCCCCCCATGGGCGGGAGTTTTGGAGATACGCAGTATTTT.

The sample holds many counts of this clonotype. The V gene is TRBV5-1, the J gene TRBJ2-1, with D tentatively TRBD1 (6 bases). The CDR3 totals 14 residues. Looked up from germline, CDR1 is SGHRS and CDR2 is YFSETQ. Trimming pared 2 bases from V and 2 bases from J, leaving 8 bases between. CDR3 sequence (DNA): TGCGCCAGCAGCTTCCGACAGGCCTACAATGAGCAGTTCTTC. Its protein product is CASSFRQAYNEQFF.

This clonotype appeared a few times. CDR3 nucleotide sequence: TGTGCCAGCAGTTCGGTCCCTCCCCAGCATTTT. Residues: CASSSVPPQHF. The chain carries TRBV12-3 or TRBV12-4 and TRBJ1-5, with D hard to call. The CDR3 is made up of 11 amino acids. V was cut by 4 bases and J by 10 bases, with 8 bases left in between.

This clonotype was seen a handful of times. The rearrangement joins TRBV18 to TRBJ1-4; D is possibly TRBD1 (6 bases). This CDR3 has 15 amino acids. Germline V gene lookup returns CDR1 KGHSH and CDR2 LQKENI. V gave up 6 bases and J gave up 4 bases, with 15 bases separating them. CDR3 in DNA: TGTGCCAGCTCGTACTCAGGGGTGAATAATGAAAAACTGTTTTTT. Encoded protein: CASSYSGVNNEKLFF.

The chain is built from TRBV7-3 and TRBJ2-1, with D maybe TRBD2 (6 bases). CDR1 is SGHTA, CDR2 FQGTGA, per germline. Deletions cut 4 bases from V and 4 bases from J, with 14 bases between. The CDR3 is 15 residues long. DNA for the CDR3: TGTGCCAGCAGCTCGACGGGAGTTAGTTACAATGAGCAGTTCTTC. Its protein is CASSSTGVSYNEQFF.

The chain employs TRBV27 and TRBJ2-3; 8 nucleotides agree with TRBD2. Germline lookup yields CDR1 MNHEY and CDR2 SMNVEV (reference sequence). The V segment lost 5 bases and the J segment 7 bases; nucleotides outside the gene matches: 17. The CDR3 consists of 17 residues. For the CDR3, the DNA is TGTGCCAGCAGTCCTATCCCCGGGGTAGCGGGATCAAATACGCAGTATTTT. This translates into CASSPIPGVAGSNTQYF.

This rearrangement joins TRBV14 to TRBJ2-5; D might be TRBD2 (5 bases). The CDR3 extends over 15 amino acids. The V end lost 5 bases, the J end lost 2 bases, and 15 bases lay between the germline ends. Per germline, CDR1 SGHDN and CDR2 FVKESK. The CDR3 sequence: CASSNFGDFQETQYF. The CDR3 DNA sequence: TGTGCCAGCAGCAACTTCGGGGATTTTCAAGAGACCCAGTACTTC.

The table lists this clonotype with many counts. The chain employs TRBV5-1 and TRBJ2-3, with a possible D match to TRBD2 (6 bases). The V end lost 4 bases, the J end lost 2 bases, and 14 bases lay between the germline ends. The CDR3 loop spans 15 amino acids. The germline V gene encodes CDR1 SGHRS and CDR2 YFSETQ. The CDR3 region is CASSTGDLHTDTQYF. The CDR3 nucleotides are TGCGCCAGCAGCACTGGGGACTTACACACAGATACGCAGTATTTT. The variable domain in full, completed from reference TRBV5-1 and TRBJ2-3, reads KAGVTQTPRYLIKTRGQQVTLSCSPISGHRSVSWYQQTPGQGLQFLFEYFSETQRNKGNFPGRFSGRQFSNSRSEMNVSTLELGDSALYLCASSTGDLHTDTQYFGPGTRLTVL.